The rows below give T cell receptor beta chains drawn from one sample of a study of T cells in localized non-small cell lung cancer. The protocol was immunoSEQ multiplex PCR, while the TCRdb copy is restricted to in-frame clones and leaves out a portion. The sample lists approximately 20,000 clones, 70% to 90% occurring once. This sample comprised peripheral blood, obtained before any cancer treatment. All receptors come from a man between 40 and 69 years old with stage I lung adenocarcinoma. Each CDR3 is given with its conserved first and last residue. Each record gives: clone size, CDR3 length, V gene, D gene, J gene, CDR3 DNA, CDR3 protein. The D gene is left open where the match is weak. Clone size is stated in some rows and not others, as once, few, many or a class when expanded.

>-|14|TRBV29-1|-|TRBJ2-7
TGCAGCGTTGAAGTTGGTGAAATGAACTACGAGCAGTACTTC
CSVEVGEMNYEQYF
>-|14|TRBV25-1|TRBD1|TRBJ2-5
TGTGCCAGCAGTGGCTCCAGGGGGAGAGAGACCCAGTACTTC
CASSGSRGRETQYF
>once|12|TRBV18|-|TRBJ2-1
TGTGCCAGCTCCCTCGGCTACAATGAGCAGTTCTTC
CASSLGYNEQFF
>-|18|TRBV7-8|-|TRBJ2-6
TGTGCCAGCAGCGTCCTGAGGTTACCCACAAAGTCGGGCCAACGTCCTGACTTC
CASSVLRLPTKSGQRPDF
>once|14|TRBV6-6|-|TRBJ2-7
TGTGCCAGCAGTCCGACGGGAGACGTTAGCGAGCAGTACTTC
CASSPTGDVSEQYF
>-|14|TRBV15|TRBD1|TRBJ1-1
TGTGCCACCAGCCCACAGGGGTTGAACACTGAAGCTTTCTTT
CATSPQGLNTEAFF
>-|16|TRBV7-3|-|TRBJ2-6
TGTGCCAGCAGCTATACAGGCGGCTCTGGGGCCAACGTCCTGACTTTC
CASSYTGGSGANVLTF
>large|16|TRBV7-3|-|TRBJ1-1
TGTGCCAGCAGCTTACTAGTCGGCAGGGGGAACACTGAAGCTTTCTTT
CASSLLVGRGNTEAFF
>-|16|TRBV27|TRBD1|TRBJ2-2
TGTGCCAGCAGTCCACGGACAGGGCAGAACACCGGGGAGCTGTTTTTT
CASSPRTGQNTGELFF
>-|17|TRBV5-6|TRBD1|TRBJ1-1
TGTGCCAGCAGCTGGGACAGGGCCGGTCGGATGAACACTGAAGCTTTCTTT
CASSWDRAGRMNTEAFF
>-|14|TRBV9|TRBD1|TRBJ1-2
TGTGCCAGCAGCCGCACCGACAGGGGTAAAGGCTACACCTTC
CASSRTDRGKGYTF
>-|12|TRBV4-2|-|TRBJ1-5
TGTGCCAGCAGCCAAGCATCCCAGCCCCAGCATTTT
CASSQASQPQHF
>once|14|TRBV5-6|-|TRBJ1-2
TGTGCCAGCAGCTTGGGGGGTTTGTACTATGGCTACACCTTC
CASSLGGLYYGYTF
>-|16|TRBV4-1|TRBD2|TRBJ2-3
TGCGCCAGCAGCCATCCCAGCGGGGGGGCAGAGGATACGCAGTATTTT
CASSHPSGGAEDTQYF
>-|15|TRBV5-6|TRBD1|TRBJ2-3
TGTGCCAGCAGCTACTACAGGGGAAGGACAGATACGCAGTATTTT
CASSYYRGRTDTQYF
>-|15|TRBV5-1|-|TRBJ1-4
TGCGCCAGCAGCGGGGGCGGGGGGTTGAATGAAAAACTGTTTTTT
CASSGGGGLNEKLFF
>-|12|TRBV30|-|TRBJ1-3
TGTGCCTGGAGTGTAAAGGGAAACACCATATATTTT
CAWSVKGNTIYF
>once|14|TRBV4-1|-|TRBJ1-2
TGCGCCAGCAGCCAACTCTGGGAGAACTATGGCTACACCTTC
CASSQLWENYGYTF
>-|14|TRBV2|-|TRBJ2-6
TGTGCCAGCAGACAGGGCTCTGGGGCCAACGTCCTGACTTTC
CASRQGSGANVLTF
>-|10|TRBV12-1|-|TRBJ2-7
TGTGCCAGCAGACTGTACGAGCAGTACTTC
CASRLYEQYF
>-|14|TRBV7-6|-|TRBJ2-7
TGTGCCAGCAGCTTTGGGGAACAGGGTAACGAGCAGTACTTC
CASSFGEQGNEQYF
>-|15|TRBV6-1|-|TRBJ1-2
TGTGCCAGCAGTGAAAGTCAGGGCCTCTTCTCTGGCTACACCTTC
CASSESQGLFSGYTF
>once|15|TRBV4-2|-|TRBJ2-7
TGTGCCAGCAGCCAGGGACCGGGAGCATCTCAGGAGCAGTACTTC
CASSQGPGASQEQYF
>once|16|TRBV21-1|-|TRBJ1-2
TGTGCCAGCAGCAAAGTAGGAAGGGGGGTTCCCTATGGCTACACCTTC
CASSKVGRGVPYGYTF
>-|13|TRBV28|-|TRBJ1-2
TGTGCCAGCAGTGGGACAACCAACTATGGCTACACCTTC
CASSGTTNYGYTF
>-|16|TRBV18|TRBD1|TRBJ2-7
TGTGCCAGCTCACCATTGGGACAGGGATCTTCCTACGAGCAGTACTTC
CASSPLGQGSSYEQYF